There are a few counts of the clone carrying this T cell receptor (beta chain). Its cognate antigen is unknown. V lost 5 bases and J lost 2; bases outside the gene matches: 4. This CDR3 is 14 amino acids long. Germline CDR1 is SGHTA and CDR2 is FQGNSA. The data were taken from a study of beta chain features in type 1 diabetes. The study's findings and limits: Type 1 diabetes patients had moderately but significantly shorter TCRB CDR3s in all four CD4+ subsets.

Every isolated RNA sample was fully reverse transcribed, so sequencing captured expressed TCRB transcripts. Assay: immunoSEQ multiplex PCR; the TCRdb copy retains only in-frame clones and omits some. The sample lists approximately 130,000 clones, 17% occurring once. The rearrangement joins TRBV7-2 to TRBJ2-3, with TRBD1 matching 7 bases. Specimen: central memory CD4+ T cells from blood. This TCR was recovered from a man between 18 and 29 years old with type 1 diabetes. In DNA, the CDR3 is TGTGCCAGCAGCCTCGACAGGGACACAGATACGCAGTATTTT. It is translated as CASSLDRDTDTQYF.